This entry concerns a single T cell receptor (beta chain). Its target is unknown. Primers: 60 Vbeta forward and 13 Jbeta reverse. Profiled with immunoSEQ multiplex PCR; TCRdb holds only in-frame clones, not every one. The sample lists fewer than 85,000 clones, around 83% occurring once. This entry is derived from a study of cytomegalovirus exposure and HLA in healthy donors. Germline-derived CDR1 and CDR2 are SGHRS and YFSETQ. V gave up 8 bases and J gave up 4 bases; unmatched junction bases: 8. CDR3 length: 14 residues. Study-wide results and limits: The classifier reportedly diagnosed cytomegalovirus status with high sensitivity and specificity. Follow-up analysis later connected one missense variant in DCLRE1C with trimming of TCR beta V- and J-genes. Differences between HLA loci emerged in a later analysis of TCR association rates, with DRB1 most and HLA-C fewest. Sequencing likely produced, as an artifact, a cluster of highly shared sequence variants.

The V call is TRBV5-1, the J call TRBJ1-4, with 7 bases aligning to TRBD1. The clonotype was recovered from a man between 65 and 80 years old in good health and CMV-seropositive. Source material: PBMCs. Here the CDR3 reads CASAHRDSNEKLFF. As DNA, the CDR3 is TGCGCCAGTGCCCATAGGGACAGTAATGAAAAACTGTTTTTT.